The source of this T cell receptor (beta chain) is a study of response to subunit inactivated influenza vaccine. TCRdb analysed the RT-PCR reads with MiXCR anew, one entry per CDR3 protein. The sample carries 600,000 to 850,000 distinct CDR3 sequences, around 13% recorded once. Sequencing was performed on PBMCs from blood, taken around 15 days before vaccination. This clonotype was obtained from a man in his forties or fifties who received an inactivated influenza vaccine.

The CDR3 reads CASSPGQGMTEAFF. CDR3 coding DNA: TGTGCCAGCAGCCCGGGACAGGGGATGACTGAAGCTTTCTTT. V usage is TRBV12-3 or TRBV12-4 and J usage is TRBJ1-1; 10 bases align to TRBD1. The V gene end was trimmed by 6 bases and the J gene end by 5 bases; junction bases not matched to a gene: 6. The CDR3 is 14 residues long.